This TCR beta chain was retrieved from a study of beta chain features in type 1 diabetes. Study-level findings and limits: VDJ junctions sequenced from type 1 diabetes patients showed fewer insertions and more deletions. Patients and controls would share equally any PCR tilt toward shorter templates. TCRB CDR3s were moderately but significantly shorter in Type 1 diabetes patients in all four CD4+ subsets. Patients' naive, central memory and regulatory TCRB repertoires appeared more alike than those of healthy donors.

Of note for this clone: What it binds is not known.

This CDR3 region has 14 residues. CDR1 and CDR2 from the germline V gene are SGDLS and YYNGEE. V lost 0 bases, J lost 8 bases, and 12 bases lay in between. TCRB transcripts that were expressed got sequenced, as all of the isolated RNA had been reverse transcribed. Assay: immunoSEQ multiplex PCR; the TCRdb copy retains only in-frame clones and omits some. The sample has 95,000 to 150,000 clones, about a sixth seen once; the top ten hold roughly 2.5%. V is TRBV9 and J is TRBJ2-1; D perhaps matches TRBD1 (5 bases). Sequencing was done on a sample of central memory CD4+ T cells from blood. This TCR came from a man younger than 45 with type 1 diabetes. CDR3 protein: CASSVATGWDEQFF. The CDR3 DNA is TGTGCCAGCAGCGTAGCTACAGGATGGGATGAGCAGTTCTTC.